These T cell receptor beta chains were read from a single sample in a study of cytomegalovirus exposure and HLA in healthy donors. Only in-frame clones appear in the TCRdb table, and some are missing; sequencing was by immunoSEQ multiplex PCR. Here the sample spans about 120,000 clones, 55% to 80% being singletons. The source material was PBMCs. The receptor set was obtained from a woman aged 30 to 39 in good health and CMV-seronegative. CDR3s include the opening cysteine and the closing phenylalanine or tryptophan. Each record gives: clone size, V gene, D gene, J gene, CDR3 protein, CDR3 DNA. D genes are given only for firm matches. Expanded clones get a size class; other rows say once, few or many, or leave the size out.

>-|TRBV5-1|TRBD2|TRBJ2-7
CASSLGGGLHEQYF
TGCGCCAGCAGCTTGGGGGGAGGGCTCCACGAGCAGTACTTC
>-|TRBV2|-|TRBJ1-2
CASTGDRFRYGYTF
TGTGCCAGCACCGGAGACAGGTTCCGCTATGGCTACACCTTC
>-|TRBV27|-|TRBJ2-7
CASRGLHRGTYEQYF
TGTGCCAGCAGGGGACTCCACAGGGGAACTTACGAGCAGTACTTC
>-|TRBV7-9|-|TRBJ2-7
CASSLLAEQYF
TGTGCCAGCAGCTTATTGGCAGAGCAGTACTTC
>few|TRBV5-5|-|TRBJ1-6
CASEWGRGALIRSPLHF
TGTGCCAGCGAATGGGGCAGGGGAGCTCTTATCCGGTCACCCCTCCACTTT
>-|TRBV11-2|-|TRBJ1-4
CASSLSQGRGEKLFF
TGTGCCAGCAGCTTAAGCCAAGGAAGAGGGGAAAAACTGTTTTTT
>-|TRBV28|-|TRBJ2-7
CASSFAVIGAGYEQYF
TGTGCCAGCAGTTTCGCGGTAATCGGCGCCGGCTACGAGCAGTACTTC
>-|TRBV1|-|TRBJ1-1
CTSSFKFETEAFF
TGCACCAGCAGCTTTAAATTCGAGACTGAAGCTTTCTTT
>few|TRBV4-3|TRBD1|TRBJ1-2
CASSQGQAHGYTF
TGCGCCAGCAGCCAGGGACAGGCCCATGGCTACACCTTC
>-|TRBV30|-|TRBJ1-2
CAWRPVGGFYGYTF
TGTGCCTGGAGGCCAGTCGGGGGGTTCTATGGCTACACCTTC
>-|TRBV28|-|TRBJ1-1
CASSFQGGPTEAFF
TGTGCCAGCAGTTTTCAGGGAGGGCCCACTGAAGCTTTCTTT
>-|TRBV25-1|-|TRBJ1-4
CASSAFNEKLFF
TGTGCCAGCAGTGCGTTTAATGAAAAACTGTTTTTT
>-|TRBV5-5|TRBD1|TRBJ2-7
CASSRRQGEQYF
TGTGCCAGCAGCAGGAGACAGGGGGAGCAGTACTTC
>-|TRBV16|-|TRBJ2-7
CASSQGQGYEQYF
TGTGCCAGCAGCCAAGGGCAGGGCTACGAGCAGTACTTC
>-|TRBV18|TRBD2|TRBJ2-5
CASSRASGSLETQYF
TGTGCCAGCTCACGGGCTAGCGGGAGTTTGGAGACCCAGTACTTC
>-|TRBV19|TRBD1|TRBJ1-1
CASRPGTGGGSTEAFF
TGTGCCAGTCGGCCCGGGACAGGGGGAGGGAGCACTGAAGCTTTCTTT
>-|TRBV14|TRBD2|TRBJ2-7
CASSLGLAGAYEQYF
TGTGCCAGCAGCCTAGGACTAGCGGGAGCCTACGAGCAGTACTTC
>once|TRBV6-5|TRBD2|TRBJ2-5
CASSSRVAGGETQYF
TGTGCCAGCAGCTCCAGGGTAGCGGGAGGAGAGACCCAGTACTTC
>-|TRBV27|-|TRBJ2-5
CASRPRLGGETQYF
TGTGCCAGCCGACCTAGGTTAGGAGGAGAGACCCAGTACTTC
>-|TRBV14|-|TRBJ1-3
CASSQVAAAGNTIYF
TGTGCCAGCAGCCAAGTGGCAGCGGCTGGAAACACCATATATTTT
>few|TRBV4-3|-|TRBJ1-1
CASSQGQLAEAFF
TGCGCCAGCAGCCAAGGACAGTTGGCTGAAGCTTTCTTT
>few|TRBV6-1|TRBD2|TRBJ2-7
CASSEGAGGYEQYF
TGTGCCAGCAGTGAGGGAGCGGGAGGGTACGAGCAGTACTTC
>-|TRBV28|TRBD1|TRBJ1-4
CASSTRGRGEKLFF
TGTGCCAGCAGCACGAGGGGGCGGGGTGAAAAACTGTTTTTT
>-|TRBV11-2|TRBD1|TRBJ2-2
CASRRPGQGSTGELFF
TGTGCCAGCAGACGTCCGGGACAGGGTAGTACCGGGGAGCTGTTTTTT
>-|TRBV6-1|-|TRBJ2-7
CASSEMGLAYEQYF
TGTGCCAGCAGTGAAATGGGCCTCGCCTACGAGCAGTACTTC
>-|TRBV7-2|TRBD2|TRBJ2-1
CASSFGGRARNEQFF
TGTGCCAGCAGCTTTGGAGGGAGGGCCAGGAATGAGCAGTTCTTC
>few|TRBV7-2|TRBD2|TRBJ2-1
CASSLASGRAVEQFF
TGTGCCAGCAGCTTAGCTAGCGGGAGGGCCGTTGAGCAGTTCTTC
>-|TRBV6-1|TRBD1|TRBJ2-7
CASSEPDRAYEQYF
TGTGCCAGCAGTGAACCCGACAGGGCCTACGAGCAGTACTTC
>-|TRBV19|-|TRBJ1-2
CASSIDSAYGYTF
TGTGCCAGTAGTATTGACAGCGCCTATGGCTACACCTTC
>-|TRBV28|-|TRBJ2-5
CASSPLSRAQETQYF
TGTGCCAGCAGTCCCCTCTCGCGGGCCCAAGAGACCCAGTACTTC
>-|TRBV7-3|TRBD2|TRBJ2-3
CASSHIQLAGAGDTQYF
TGTGCCAGCAGCCATATCCAACTAGCGGGAGCAGGAGATACGCAGTATTTT
>few|TRBV19|TRBD2|TRBJ2-3
CASSRLAGITDTQYF
TGTGCCAGTAGTAGACTAGCGGGAATCACAGATACGCAGTATTTT
>-|TRBV7-2|TRBD1|TRBJ1-5
CASSLTGENQPQHF
TGTGCCAGCAGCTTAACAGGGGAGAATCAGCCCCAGCATTTT
>-|TRBV4-3|-|TRBJ1-5
CASSQDTGVVWAQHF
TGCGCCAGCAGCCAAGATACAGGAGTGGTTTGGGCCCAGCATTTT
>once|TRBV7-6|TRBD2|TRBJ2-2
CASSLESGGRGAGELFF
TGTGCCAGCAGCTTAGAGTCGGGCGGGAGGGGCGCCGGGGAGCTGTTTTTT
>-|TRBV19|TRBD1|TRBJ1-1
CASSTQGGLSMEAFF
TGTGCCAGTAGTACACAGGGGGGCTTAAGTATGGAAGCTTTCTTT
>few|TRBV4-3|-|TRBJ1-1
CASSQDRTVEAFF
TGCGCCAGCAGCCAAGATAGGACAGTAGAAGCTTTCTTT
>-|TRBV6-1|-|TRBJ1-5
CASKEEYSNQPQHF
TGTGCCAGCAAGGAGGAGTATAGCAATCAGCCCCAGCATTTT
>few|TRBV28|TRBD2|TRBJ2-3
CASSLGTSDTDTQYF
TGTGCCAGCAGTCTCGGGACTAGCGACACAGATACGCAGTATTTT
>-|TRBV6-1|TRBD1|TRBJ1-5
CASSPTTGARQPQHF
TGTGCCAGCAGTCCCACGACAGGGGCCCGTCAGCCCCAGCATTTT
>-|TRBV21-1|-|TRBJ1-1
CASSYMDRGRKAFF
TGTGCCAGCAGTTATATGGACAGGGGGCGGAAAGCTTTCTTT